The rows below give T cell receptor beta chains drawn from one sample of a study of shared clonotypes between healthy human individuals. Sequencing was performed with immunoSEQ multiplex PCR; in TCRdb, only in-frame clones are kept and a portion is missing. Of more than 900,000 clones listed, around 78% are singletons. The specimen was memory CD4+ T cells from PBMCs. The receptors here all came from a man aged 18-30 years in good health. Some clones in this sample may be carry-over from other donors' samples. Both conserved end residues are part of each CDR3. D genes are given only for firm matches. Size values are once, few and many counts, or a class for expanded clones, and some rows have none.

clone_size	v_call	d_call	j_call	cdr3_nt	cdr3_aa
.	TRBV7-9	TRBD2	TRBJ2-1	TGTGCCAGCAGCCCCGGGACTAGAGCCTATGAGCAGTTCTTC	CASSPGTRAYEQFF
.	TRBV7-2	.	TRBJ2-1	TGTGCCAGCACAACAGTGGGCAATGAGCAGTTCTTC	CASTTVGNEQFF
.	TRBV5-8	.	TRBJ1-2	TGTGCCAGCAGCTTAAGGGGACCGCGCTATGGCTACACCTTC	CASSLRGPRYGYTF
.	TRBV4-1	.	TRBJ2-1	TGCGCCAGCAGCCGAGATACCCTACTCGTTTACAATGAGCAGTTCTTC	CASSRDTLLVYNEQFF
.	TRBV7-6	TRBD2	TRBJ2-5	TGTGCCAGCAGCACGACTAGCGGGAGAATGGCAGAGACCCAGTACTTC	CASSTTSGRMAETQYF
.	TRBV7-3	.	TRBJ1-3	TGTGCCAGCAGCTTAATGGGACCGAGCTCTGGAAACACCATATATTTT	CASSLMGPSSGNTIYF
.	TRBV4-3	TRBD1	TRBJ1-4	TGCGCCAGCAGCCAAGAAGGGGGCACAACTAATGAAAAACTGTTTTTT	CASSQEGGTTNEKLFF
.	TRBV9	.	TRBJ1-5	TGTGCCAGCAGCGTAGGTCCGGCCGATCCATCTGATCAGCCCCAGCATTTT	CASSVGPADPSDQPQHF
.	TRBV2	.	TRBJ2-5	TGTGCCAGCATCAAGAGGGAGACCCAGTACTTC	CASIKRETQYF
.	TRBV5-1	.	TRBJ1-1	TGCGCCAGCAGCTCCGGACAGAAGGTCACTGAAGCTTTCTTT	CASSSGQKVTEAFF
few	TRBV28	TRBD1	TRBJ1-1	TGTGCCAGCAGGTCGGGACAGGGTAAGCCTTTCTTT	CASRSGQGKPFF
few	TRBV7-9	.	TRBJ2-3	TGTGCCAGCAGTCGAGCGGAACCCCCCACAGATACGCAGTATTTT	CASSRAEPPTDTQYF
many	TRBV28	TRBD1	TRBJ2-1	TGTGCCAGCAGTTTGGCGGGACAGGGTGTGCCGGGAGACAATGAGCAGTTCTTC	CASSLAGQGVPGDNEQFF
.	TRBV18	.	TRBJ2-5	TGTGCCAGCTCACCAGGCGTACAAGAGACCCAGTACTTC	CASSPGVQETQYF
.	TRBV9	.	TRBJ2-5	TGTGCCAGCAGCCCCAGGACGGCCTACCAAGAGACCCAGTACTTC	CASSPRTAYQETQYF
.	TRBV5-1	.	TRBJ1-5	TGCGCCAGCAGCTTAGACACCCAGAATCAGCCCCAGCATTTT	CASSLDTQNQPQHF
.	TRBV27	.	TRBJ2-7	TGTGCCAGCAGTTTATCGAGACCGTCGCTCGGGCAGTACTTC	CASSLSRPSLGQYF
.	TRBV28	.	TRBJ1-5	TGTGCCAGCAGTACCCGGTTGAGCAATCAGCCCCAGCATTTT	CASSTRLSNQPQHF
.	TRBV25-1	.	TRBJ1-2	TGTGCCAGCAGTGAACCGGGGGCAGCCGGTAGTGGTGGCTACACCTTC	CASSEPGAAGSGGYTF
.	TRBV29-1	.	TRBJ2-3	TGCAGCCCCGAGTTCGGCACAGATACGCAGTATTTT	CSPEFGTDTQYF
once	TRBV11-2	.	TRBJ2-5	TGTGCCAGCACCTACCCAGGAGTAGAGACCCAGTACTTC	CASTYPGVETQYF
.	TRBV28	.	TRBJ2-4	TGTGCCAGCAGTTTAATGCAGGGACTAGCCAAAAACATTCAGTACTTC	CASSLMQGLAKNIQYF
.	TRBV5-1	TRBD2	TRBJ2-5	TGCGCCAGCAGCATGCCAGCGGGGGGACAAGAGACCCAGTACTTC	CASSMPAGGQETQYF
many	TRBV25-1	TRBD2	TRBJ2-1	TGTGCCAGCAGTGAATATAAGCGGGAGAGTTGGGATGAGCAGTTCTTC	CASSEYKRESWDEQFF
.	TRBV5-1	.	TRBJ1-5	TGCGCCAGCAGCTTGGCGGGGGCGAGCAATCAGCCCCAGCATTTT	CASSLAGASNQPQHF
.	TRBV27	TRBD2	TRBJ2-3	TGTGCCAGCAGGGCCCTAGCGGGAGTTAGCACAGATACGCAGTATTTT	CASRALAGVSTDTQYF
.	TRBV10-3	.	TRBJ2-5	TGTGCCGTCCGGACGGGGGAGAAAGAGACCCAGTACTTC	CAVRTGEKETQYF
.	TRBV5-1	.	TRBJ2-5	TGCGCCAGCAGCTTGGGGGACGGAGAGACCCAGTACTTC	CASSLGDGETQYF
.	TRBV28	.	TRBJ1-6	TGTGCCAGCAGTCCCAGACACAATAATTCACCCCTCCACTTT	CASSPRHNNSPLHF
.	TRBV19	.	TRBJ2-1	TGTGCCAGTAGTATACTCGATAGCTCCTACAATGAGCAGTTCTTC	CASSILDSSYNEQFF
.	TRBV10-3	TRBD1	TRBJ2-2	TGTGCCATCAGGGACAGGGTTGGGGACACCGGGGAGCTGTTTTTT	CAIRDRVGDTGELFF
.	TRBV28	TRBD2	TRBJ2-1	TGTGCCAGTCAAAGCGGGAGTGATGGTGAGCAGTTCTTC	CASQSGSDGEQFF
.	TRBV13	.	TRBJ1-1	TGTGCCAGCAGAAGAGGGGGGGGGAGCAGGAAAGCTTTCTTT	CASRRGGGSRKAFF
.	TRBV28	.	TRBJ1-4	TGTGCCAGCAGCATGACAGACCTAAAGGGGAAACTGTTTTTT	CASSMTDLKGKLFF
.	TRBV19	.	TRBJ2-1	TGTGCCAGTAGTATCGAGAAGGGACGATACAATGAGCAGTTCTTC	CASSIEKGRYNEQFF
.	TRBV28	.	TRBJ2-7	TGTGCCAGCAGTGGAGTCTACGAGCAGTACTTC	CASSGVYEQYF
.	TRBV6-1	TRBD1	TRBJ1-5	TGTGCCAGCAGAAACCGGGACAGGGACTTTCAGCCCCAGCATTTT	CASRNRDRDFQPQHF
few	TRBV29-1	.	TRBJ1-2	TGCAGCGTTGTGCCTAATTATGTCGGGGGGCGGACTAACTATGGCTACACCTTC	CSVVPNYVGGRTNYGYTF
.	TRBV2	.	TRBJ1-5	TGTGCCAGCAGCGGAGATGCGGGGGGCAATCAGCCCCAGCATTTT	CASSGDAGGNQPQHF
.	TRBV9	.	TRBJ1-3	TGTGCCAGCAGCGTAAAAGGGGGAAACACCATATATTTT	CASSVKGGNTIYF
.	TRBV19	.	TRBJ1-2	TGTGCCAGTGCAAGGGTTTCCCCTTACTATGGCTACACCTTC	CASARVSPYYGYTF
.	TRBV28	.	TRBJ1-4	TGTGCCAGCAGTCCCCCCGTCGTAGGGTTAGGGGAAAAACTGTTTTTT	CASSPPVVGLGEKLFF
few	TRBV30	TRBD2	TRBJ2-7	TGTGCCTGGAGCTACTCTTCGAGCGGGAGGGCCTACGAGCAGTACTTC	CAWSYSSSGRAYEQYF
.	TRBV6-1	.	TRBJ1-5	TGTGCCAGCTCAGATAGGGACGCCAATCAGCCCCAGCATTTT	CASSDRDANQPQHF
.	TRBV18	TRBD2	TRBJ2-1	TGTGCCAGCTCGCCCCTAGCGGGAGTTGGCGGCAATGAGCAGCTCTTC	CASSPLAGVGGNEQLF
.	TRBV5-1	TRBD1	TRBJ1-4	TGCGCCAGCAGCAGGGCCGGGACAGCACCCAATGAAAAACTGTTTTTT	CASSRAGTAPNEKLFF
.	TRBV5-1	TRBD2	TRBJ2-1	TGCGCCAGCAGCCAACGTAGCGGGAGCTCCTACAATGAGCAGTTCTTC	CASSQRSGSSYNEQFF
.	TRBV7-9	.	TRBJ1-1	TGTGCCAGCAGCTGGACGGCCGGTGACACTGAAGCTTTCTTT	CASSWTAGDTEAFF
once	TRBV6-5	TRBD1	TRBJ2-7	TGTGCCAGCAGTTATACGGGACAGGTATCCTACGAGCAGTACTTC	CASSYTGQVSYEQYF
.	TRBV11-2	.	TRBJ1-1	TGTGCCAGCAGCCCAGGACTTCGGACTGAAGCTTTCTTT	CASSPGLRTEAFF